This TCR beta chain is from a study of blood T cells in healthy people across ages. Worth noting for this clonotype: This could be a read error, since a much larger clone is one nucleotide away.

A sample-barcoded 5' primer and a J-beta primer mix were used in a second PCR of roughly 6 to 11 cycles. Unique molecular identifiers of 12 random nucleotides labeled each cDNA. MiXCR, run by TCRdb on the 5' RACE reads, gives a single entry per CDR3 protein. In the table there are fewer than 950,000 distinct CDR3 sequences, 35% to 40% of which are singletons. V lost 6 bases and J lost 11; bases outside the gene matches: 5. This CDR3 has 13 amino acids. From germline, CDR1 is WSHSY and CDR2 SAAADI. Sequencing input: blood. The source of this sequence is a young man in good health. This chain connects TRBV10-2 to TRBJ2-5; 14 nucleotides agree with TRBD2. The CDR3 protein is CASSAGLAGVQYF. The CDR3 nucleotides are TGCGCCAGCAGCGCGGGACTAGCGGGGGTACAGTACTTC.